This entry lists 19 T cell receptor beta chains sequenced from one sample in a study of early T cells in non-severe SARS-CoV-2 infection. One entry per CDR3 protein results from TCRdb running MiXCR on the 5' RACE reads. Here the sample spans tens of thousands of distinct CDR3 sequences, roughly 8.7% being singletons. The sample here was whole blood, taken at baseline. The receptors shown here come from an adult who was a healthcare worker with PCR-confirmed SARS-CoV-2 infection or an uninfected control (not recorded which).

CDR3 nucleotide sequence: TGTGCCAGCAGCCCCGGTCCCGAGCAGTTCTTC. This codes for CASSPGPEQFF. The rearrangement uses TRBV4-2 and TRBJ2-1; D ambiguous. The length of the CDR3 is 11 residues. Trimming removed 4 bases from V and 10 bases from J, with 8 bases in between. Per germline, CDR1 LGHNA and CDR2 YNFKEQ.

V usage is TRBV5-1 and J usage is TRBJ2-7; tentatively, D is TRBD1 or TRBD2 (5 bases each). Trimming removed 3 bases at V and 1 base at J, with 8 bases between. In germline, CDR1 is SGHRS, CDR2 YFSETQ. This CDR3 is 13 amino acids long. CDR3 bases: TGCGCCAGCAGCTGGGACGTGTCCTACGAGCAGTACTTC. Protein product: CASSWDVSYEQYF.

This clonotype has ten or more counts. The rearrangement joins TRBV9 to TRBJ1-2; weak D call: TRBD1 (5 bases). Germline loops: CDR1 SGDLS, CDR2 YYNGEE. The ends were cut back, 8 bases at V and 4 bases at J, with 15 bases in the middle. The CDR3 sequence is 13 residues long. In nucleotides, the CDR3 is TGTGCCAGTACCGGCCTGGGGGGCTATGGCTACACCTTC. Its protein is CASTGLGGYGYTF.

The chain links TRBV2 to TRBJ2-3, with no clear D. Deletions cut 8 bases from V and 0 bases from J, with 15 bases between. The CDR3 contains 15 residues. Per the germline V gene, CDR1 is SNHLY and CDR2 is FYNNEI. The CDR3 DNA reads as TGTGCCAGCGTCGAAAGTGGCTCGAGCACAGATACGCAGTATTTT. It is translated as CASVESGSSTDTQYF. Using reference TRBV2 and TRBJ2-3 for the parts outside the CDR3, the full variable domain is EPEVTQTPSHQVTQMGQEVILRCVPISNHLYFYWYRQILGQKVEFLVSFYNNEISEKSEIFDDQFSVERPDGSNFTLKIRSTKLEDSAMYFCASVESGSSTDTQYFGPGTRLTVL.

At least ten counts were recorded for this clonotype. CDR3 in amino acids: CSVRREPSYEQYF. The CDR3, as DNA: TGCAGCGTTAGGCGGGAGCCATCCTACGAGCAGTACTTC. The chain combines TRBV29-1 with TRBJ2-7; 7 nucleotides line up with TRBD2. CDR3 size: 13 residues. V lost 5 bases to trimming and J lost 1 base; unmatched junction nucleotides: 5. The germline V gene has CDR1 SQVTM and CDR2 ANQGSEA.

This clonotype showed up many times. The CDR3 here is CASSLTASGRTQYF. The CDR3 bases are TGTGCCAGCAGCTTAACGGCTAGCGGGAGGACCCAGTACTTC. The rearrangement links TRBV7-3 to TRBJ2-5; 10 bases are shared with TRBD2. Trimming cost V 0 bases and J 7 bases; bases outside gene matches: 2. CDR3 length equals 14 residues. Per the germline V gene, CDR1 is SGHTA and CDR2 is FQGTGA.

The CDR3 region is CATARGEEDTEAFF. CDR3 nucleotide sequence: TGTGCCACCGCCCGGGGCGAGGAGGACACTGAAGCTTTCTTT. V usage is TRBV6-1 and J usage is TRBJ1-1, with a weak D call TRBD1 (5 bases). This CDR3 spans 14 amino acids. Deletions cut 10 bases from V and 3 bases from J, with 18 bases between. Germline assignment: CDR1 MNHNS and CDR2 SASEGT.

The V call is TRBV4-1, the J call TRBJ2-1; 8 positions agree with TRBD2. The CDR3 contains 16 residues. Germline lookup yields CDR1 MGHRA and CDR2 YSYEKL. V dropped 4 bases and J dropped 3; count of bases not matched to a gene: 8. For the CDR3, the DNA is TGCGCCAGCAGCCGAACGGTACTAGCGGACTACAATGAGCAGTTCTTC. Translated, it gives CASSRTVLADYNEQFF.

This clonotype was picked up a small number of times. The CDR3 is CAIRAGTSDYNEQFF. DNA of the CDR3: TGTGCCATCAGAGCCGGGACTAGCGATTACAATGAGCAGTTCTTC. V and J are TRBV10-3 and TRBJ2-1, with 10 bases that match TRBD2. J was trimmed by 4 bases and V by 6 bases; bases with no gene match: 6. CDR3 length: 15 amino acids. Germline CDR1 ENHRY, CDR2 SYGVKD.

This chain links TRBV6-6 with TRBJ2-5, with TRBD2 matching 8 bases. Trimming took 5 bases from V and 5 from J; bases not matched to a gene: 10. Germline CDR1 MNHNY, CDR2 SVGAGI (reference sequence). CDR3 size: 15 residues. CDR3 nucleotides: TGTGCCAGCAGTGCGAACGGGAGGGTGGTCGAGACCCAGTACTTC. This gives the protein CASSANGRVVETQYF.

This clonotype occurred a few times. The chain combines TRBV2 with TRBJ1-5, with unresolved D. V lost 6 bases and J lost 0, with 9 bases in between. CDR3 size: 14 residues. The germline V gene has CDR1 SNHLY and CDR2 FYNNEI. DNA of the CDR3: TGTGCCAGCAGCGAGGACGGTAGCAATCAGCCCCAGCATTTT. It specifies CASSEDGSNQPQHF.

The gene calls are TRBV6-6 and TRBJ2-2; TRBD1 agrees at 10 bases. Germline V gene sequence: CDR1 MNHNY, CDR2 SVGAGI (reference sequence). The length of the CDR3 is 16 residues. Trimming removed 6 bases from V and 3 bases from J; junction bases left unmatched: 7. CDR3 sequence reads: CASRSAGTGDTGELFF. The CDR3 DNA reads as TGTGCCAGCAGGTCAGCCGGGACAGGGGACACCGGGGAGCTGTTTTTT.

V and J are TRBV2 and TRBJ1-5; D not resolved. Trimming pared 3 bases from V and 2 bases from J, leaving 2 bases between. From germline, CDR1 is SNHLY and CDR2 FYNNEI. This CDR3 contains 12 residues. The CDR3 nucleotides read TGTGCCAGCAGTGAGGGCAATCAGCCCCAGCATTTT. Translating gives CASSEGNQPQHF.

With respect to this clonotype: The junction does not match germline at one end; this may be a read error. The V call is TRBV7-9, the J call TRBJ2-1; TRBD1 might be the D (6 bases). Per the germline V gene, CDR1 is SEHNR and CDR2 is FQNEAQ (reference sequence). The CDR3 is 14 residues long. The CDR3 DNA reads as TGTGCCAGCAGCGCCAGCCGGGACACCAATGAGCGGTTCTTC. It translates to CASSASRDTNERFF.

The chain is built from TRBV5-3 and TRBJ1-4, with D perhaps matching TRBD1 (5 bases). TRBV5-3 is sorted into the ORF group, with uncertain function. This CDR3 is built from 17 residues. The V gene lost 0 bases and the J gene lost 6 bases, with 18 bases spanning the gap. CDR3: CARSLARQEKGYEKLFF. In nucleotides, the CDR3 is TGTGCCAGAAGCTTGGCCCGGCAGGAAAAGGGGTATGAAAAACTGTTTTTT.

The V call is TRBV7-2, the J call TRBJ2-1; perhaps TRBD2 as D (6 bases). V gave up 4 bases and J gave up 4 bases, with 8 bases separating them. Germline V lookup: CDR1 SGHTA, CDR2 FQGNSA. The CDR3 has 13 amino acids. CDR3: CASSSAGYNEQFF. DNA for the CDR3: TGTGCCAGCAGCTCAGCGGGTTACAATGAGCAGTTCTTC.

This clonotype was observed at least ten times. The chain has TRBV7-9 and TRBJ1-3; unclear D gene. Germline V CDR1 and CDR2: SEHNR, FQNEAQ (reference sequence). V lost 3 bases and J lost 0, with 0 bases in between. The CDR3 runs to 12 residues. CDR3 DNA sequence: TGTGCCAGCAGCTTCTCTGGAAACACCATATATTTT. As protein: CASSFSGNTIYF.

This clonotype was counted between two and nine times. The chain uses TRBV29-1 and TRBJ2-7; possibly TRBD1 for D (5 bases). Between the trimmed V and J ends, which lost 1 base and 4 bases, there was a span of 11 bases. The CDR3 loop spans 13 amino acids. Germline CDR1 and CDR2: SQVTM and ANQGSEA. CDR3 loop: CSVEGQGLYEQYF. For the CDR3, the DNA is TGCAGCGTTGAAGGCCAGGGATTATACGAGCAGTACTTC.

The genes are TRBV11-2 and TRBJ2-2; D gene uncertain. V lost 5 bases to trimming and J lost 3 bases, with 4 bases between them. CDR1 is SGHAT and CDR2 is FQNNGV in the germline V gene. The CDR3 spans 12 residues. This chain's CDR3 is CASSLYTGELFF. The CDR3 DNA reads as TGTGCCAGCAGCCTCTACACCGGGGAGCTGTTTTTT.